This T cell receptor (beta chain) stems from a study of blood T cell repertoires in COVID-19. Germline V gene lookup returns CDR1 MDHEN and CDR2 SYDVKM. The CDR3 is 13 residues long. Trimming took off 5 bases at V and 9 bases at J, with 14 bases between the two ends. The data were produced by immunoSEQ multiplex PCR, yet TCRdb's version contains in-frame clones alone and is incomplete. This sample has roughly 200,000 clones, with approximately 81% found just once. This chain uses TRBV28 with TRBJ1-5; the D gene is possibly TRBD1 (6 bases). The sample consisted of PBMCs or T cells enriched from blood (not recorded which). The TCR comes from a man aged 35-49 years who had recovered from COVID-19. CDR3 coding DNA: TGTGCCAGCAGTACAACAGGGTCTCGGCCCCAGCATTTT. It yields the protein CASSTTGSRPQHF. The entire variable domain, with the rest obtained from reference TRBV28 and TRBJ1-5, is as follows: DVKVTQSSRYLVKRTGEKVFLECVQDMDHENMFWYRQDPGLGLRLIYFSYDVKMKEKGDIPEGYSVSREKKERFSLILESASTNQTSMYLCASSTTGSRPQHFGDGTRLSIL.